These 24 T cell receptor beta chains came from one sample sequenced in a study of control samples from healthy donors and cancer patients. Clones were sequenced by immunoSEQ multiplex PCR, and TCRdb holds only the in-frame ones, with some missing. The data contain hundreds of thousands of clones, around nine tenths of them seen just once; the ten biggest clones take up more than 6%. Sequencing input: PBMCs. Every receptor here comes from a middle-aged man with head and neck cancer.

The chain couples TRBV25-1 to TRBJ2-3; D possibly matches TRBD1 or TRBD2 (6 bases each). From germline, CDR1 is MGHDK and CDR2 SYGVNS. V was trimmed by 3 bases and J by 6 bases, leaving 13 bases between them. This CDR3 contains 14 residues. CDR3 sequence: CASSDLRGVDTQYF. The CDR3 DNA reads TGTGCCAGCAGTGATCTGAGGGGGGTTGATACGCAGTATTTT.

The V call is TRBV9, the J call TRBJ1-1; 9 bases fit TRBD1. Germline V lookup: CDR1 SGDLS, CDR2 YYNGEE. The CDR3 has 14 residues. Germline trimming cut 4 bases from V and 3 bases from J; bases unmatched to any gene: 4. CDR3 bases: TGTGCCAGCAGCATCCGGACAGGGGACACTGAAGCTTTCTTT. Translated: CASSIRTGDTEAFF.

The rearrangement joins TRBV9 to TRBJ1-2; D possibly corresponds to TRBD1 (5 bases). Germline CDR1 SGDLS, CDR2 YYNGEE. The length of the CDR3 is 13 residues. Between the trimmed V and J ends, which lost 3 bases and 5 bases, there was a span of 11 bases. The chain's CDR3 is CASSAPTGYGYTF. As DNA, the CDR3 is TGTGCCAGCAGCGCCCCAACAGGATATGGCTACACCTTC.

The V call is TRBV2, the J call TRBJ2-1; the D gene is possibly TRBD1 (6 bases). This CDR3 spans 15 amino acids. Germline lookup yields CDR1 SNHLY and CDR2 FYNNEI. Between the trimmed V and J ends, which lost 5 bases and 3 bases, there was a span of 14 bases. The chain's CDR3 is CASSPEGGNYNEQFF. The CDR3 nucleotides are TGTGCCAGCAGTCCCGAAGGGGGTAACTACAATGAGCAGTTCTTC.

The V call is TRBV2, the J call TRBJ1-3; tentative D call: TRBD1 (5 bases). CDR1 and CDR2 from the germline V gene are SNHLY and FYNNEI. The CDR3 loop spans 15 amino acids. The V end lost 8 bases, the J end lost 0 bases, and 14 bases lay between the germline ends. CDR3 in DNA: TGTGCCAGCCTGAGGGGCCGTCGCTCTGGAAACACCATATATTTT. Encoded protein: CASLRGRRSGNTIYF.

This clone was counted a single time. The chain is built from TRBV7-2 and TRBJ1-3; TRBD1 is a possible D gene (5 bases). This CDR3 is 15 amino acids long. Germline assignment: CDR1 SGHTA and CDR2 FQGNSA. V lost 5 bases and J lost 3, with 14 bases in between. Written as DNA, the CDR3 is TGTGCCAGCAGCCAAGACAGCTTAAATGGAAACACCATATATTTT. It is translated as CASSQDSLNGNTIYF.

The J gene is TRBJ2-5, the V gene TRBV7-9; possible D gene TRBD1, 6 bases. Trimming took 5 bases from V and 1 from J, leaving 11 bases between them. The CDR3 is 14 residues long. Germline loops: CDR1 SEHNR, CDR2 FQNEAQ (reference sequence). CDR3 residues: CASSKDSFQETQYF. The CDR3 DNA reads TGTGCCAGCAGCAAGGACAGCTTCCAAGAGACCCAGTACTTC.

The chain recombines TRBV30 with TRBJ2-4; 7 bases map to TRBD1. V gave up 3 bases and J gave up 0 bases; unmatched junction bases: 8. The CDR3 consists of 16 residues. Germline V gives CDR1 GTSNPN, CDR2 SVGIG (reference sequence). The CDR3 sequence is CAWRDGDSLAKNIQYF. CDR3 bases: TGTGCCTGGAGGGATGGGGACAGCTTAGCCAAAAACATTCAGTACTTC.

The chain is built from TRBV4-1 and TRBJ1-1; a weak D match, TRBD1 (6 bases). The CDR3 covers 19 residues. CDR1 is MGHRA, CDR2 YSYEKL, per germline. V lost 2 bases, J lost 4 bases, and 26 bases lay in between. This chain's CDR3 is CASSQPGGRDRRGGTEAFF. In DNA form, the CDR3 reads TGCGCCAGCAGCCAACCAGGAGGACGGGACCGCAGAGGGGGCACTGAAGCTTTCTTT.

The chain recombines TRBV9 with TRBJ2-2; D may be TRBD1 (6 bases). The CDR3 is 17 residues long. Germline loops: CDR1 SGDLS, CDR2 YYNGEE. V lost 1 base, J lost 0 bases, and 13 bases lay in between. The CDR3 DNA follows: TGTGCCAGCAGCGTAAACACGGGGACACCGAACACCGGGGAGCTGTTTTTT. Protein product: CASSVNTGTPNTGELFF.

The chain employs TRBV2 and TRBJ2-3, with a possible D match to TRBD2 (6 bases). Germline-derived CDR1 and CDR2 are SNHLY and FYNNEI. The CDR3 totals 16 residues. V shed 3 bases and J shed 4 bases, with 17 bases lying between them. The CDR3: CASSDRDFGSPDTQYF. Here the CDR3 DNA reads TGTGCCAGCAGTGACAGGGACTTTGGTTCCCCAGATACGCAGTATTTT.

The chain couples TRBV7-9 to TRBJ1-5; TRBD1 matches 10 bases. The V and J ends lost 6 bases and 7 bases, in that order; junction bases with no gene match: 9. Germline V lookup: CDR1 SEHNR, CDR2 FQNEAQ (reference sequence). The CDR3 runs to 15 residues. The CDR3 loop is CASSSAGTGAQPQHF. CDR3 DNA sequence: TGTGCCAGCAGTTCCGCCGGGACAGGGGCACAGCCCCAGCATTTT.

This chain links TRBV28 with TRBJ2-7; the D is unclear. The length of the CDR3 is 12 residues. The germline gives CDR1 MDHEN, CDR2 SYDVKM. The germline V and J ends were trimmed by 3 bases and 4 bases, with 7 bases remaining between them. DNA of the CDR3: TGTGCCAGCAGTTTGAGGCGGTACGAGCAGTACTTC. Protein: CASSLRRYEQYF.

J is TRBJ2-2 and V is TRBV9; D gene uncertain. In germline, CDR1 is SGDLS, CDR2 YYNGEE. There are 13 residues in the CDR3. The ends were cut back, 4 bases at V and 3 bases at J, with 7 bases in the middle. The CDR3 bases are TGTGCCAGCAGCTTCCTCTACACCGGGGAGCTGTTTTTT. Protein product: CASSFLYTGELFF.

The chain has TRBV19 and TRBJ1-2; D unresolved. Per the germline V gene, CDR1 is LNHDA and CDR2 is SQIVND (reference sequence). V lost 6 bases, J lost 8 bases, and 19 bases lay in between. The CDR3 length is 14 residues. The CDR3 region is CASRAYASGYGYTF. The CDR3, as DNA: TGTGCCAGTAGAGCATACGCGTCGGGCTACGGCTACACCTTC.

V usage is TRBV27 and J usage is TRBJ2-7; tentatively, D is TRBD1 (6 bases). Germline V lookup: CDR1 MNHEY, CDR2 SMNVEV (reference sequence). The germline V and J ends were trimmed by 3 bases and 3 bases, with 12 bases remaining between them. The CDR3 runs to 14 residues. The CDR3 bases are TGTGCCAGCAGTTTGACACGGACAGACTACGAGCAGTACTTC. As protein: CASSLTRTDYEQYF.

The chain employs TRBV10-3 and TRBJ2-7; 9 bases match TRBD1. The germline CDR1 and CDR2 sequences are ENHRY and SYGVKD. CDR3 length: 16 residues. V was pared by 3 bases and J by 2 bases, with 8 bases of the junction left unmatched. Here the CDR3 reads CAISDKSGTGTYEQYF. The CDR3 DNA is TGTGCCATCAGTGACAAGAGTGGGACAGGGACCTACGAGCAGTACTTC.

This sequence joins TRBV27 and TRBJ1-4, with 9 bases that match TRBD1. Germline CDR1 reads MNHEY; CDR2 reads SMNVEV (reference sequence). This CDR3 region has 16 residues. The junction had 8 bases not matched to a gene; V was cut back by 1 base and J by 8 bases. The CDR3 is CASSLLRTGVREKLFF. The CDR3 nucleotides are TGTGCCAGCAGTTTATTACGGACAGGGGTTCGGGAAAAACTGTTTTTT.

This clone was seen a few times. The chain couples TRBV4-1 to TRBJ2-6, with D tentatively TRBD1 or TRBD2 (5 bases each). This CDR3 spans 15 amino acids. Germline CDR1 and CDR2: MGHRA and YSYEKL. The germline V and J ends were trimmed by 0 bases and 2 bases, with 5 bases remaining between them. The chain's CDR3 is CASSQEGAGANVLTF. CDR3 sequence (DNA): TGCGCCAGCAGCCAAGAGGGGGCTGGGGCCAACGTCCTGACTTTC.

In this sample, this clone turned up once. The chain carries TRBV9 and TRBJ1-2; D remains ambiguous. Trimming removed 0 bases from V and 0 bases from J, with 12 bases in between. Germline values: CDR1 SGDLS, CDR2 YYNGEE. CDR3 length: 16 residues. The CDR3 here is CASSVGREQANYGYTF. CDR3 DNA: TGTGCCAGCAGCGTAGGAAGGGAGCAAGCTAACTATGGCTACACCTTC.

The gene calls are TRBV7-3 and TRBJ1-1, with 9 bases fitting TRBD1. CDR3 size: 14 residues. V shed 5 bases and J 3 bases; nucleotides not matched to a gene: 4. The germline gives CDR1 SGHTA, CDR2 FQGTGA. The DNA for the CDR3 is TGTGCCAGCAGCCCGGACAGGGGTGACACTGAAGCTTTCTTT. Protein sequence: CASSPDRGDTEAFF.

This clone was recorded only once. The CDR3 loop reads CASSFSPGYNEQFF. CDR3 DNA sequence: TGTGCCAGCAGCTTTTCTCCGGGGTACAATGAGCAGTTCTTC. The rearrangement uses TRBV7-3 and TRBJ2-1, with D perhaps TRBD2 (5 bases). The length of the CDR3 is 14 residues. CDR1 and CDR2 from the germline V gene are SGHTA and FQGTGA. Between the trimmed V and J ends, which lost 3 bases and 4 bases, there was a span of 10 bases.

V gene TRBV15 combines with J gene TRBJ2-3, with TRBD2 identical over 7 bases. The CDR3 spans 14 residues. The V segment lost 8 bases and the J segment 3 bases; nucleotides outside the gene matches: 8. Germline V gene data show CDR1 as LNHNV and CDR2 as YYDKDF (reference sequence). The CDR3 loop is CATSGGVRTDTQYF. In DNA form, the CDR3 reads TGTGCCACCTCTGGGGGGGTAAGAACAGATACGCAGTATTTT.

The chain carries TRBV19 and TRBJ2-3; maybe TRBD1 (6 bases). The CDR3 runs to 14 residues. Germline V gene lookup returns CDR1 LNHDA and CDR2 SQIVND (reference sequence). V was clipped by 7 bases and J by 3 bases, with 14 bases between them. The CDR3 DNA reads TGTGCCAGTAAACGGACAGTAGTTACAGATACGCAGTATTTT. It translates to CASKRTVVTDTQYF.